Listed below are T cell receptor beta chains from one sample, sequenced in a study of cytomegalovirus exposure and HLA in healthy donors. Sequencing was performed with immunoSEQ multiplex PCR; in TCRdb, only in-frame clones are kept and a portion is missing. The sample contains some 100,000 clones, approximately 77% of which appear only once. Material for sequencing was PBMCs. The receptors shown here come from a male donor in good health and CMV-seropositive. CDR3s include the opening cysteine and the closing phenylalanine or tryptophan. The D gene is left open where the match is weak. Not all rows give a size; the values are once, few, many and, for expanded clones, a class.

TRBV7-2	TRBJ2-5	TRBD2	.	CASSLGWGGGETQYF	TGTGCCAGCAGCTTAGGGTGGGGCGGGGGAGAGACCCAGTACTTC
TRBV9	TRBJ2-3	TRBD2	.	CASSPGTSGGGTDTQYF	TGTGCCAGCAGCCCCGGGACTAGCGGGGGTGGCACAGATACGCAGTATTTT
TRBV7-2	TRBJ2-5	TRBD2	.	CASSFSGRAGTQYF	TGTGCCAGCAGCTTTTCGGGGAGGGCAGGGACCCAGTACTTC
TRBV5-3	TRBJ1-5	.	.	CARSLGGDNQPQHF	TGTGCCAGAAGCTTGGGCGGAGACAATCAGCCCCAGCATTTT
TRBV6-5	TRBJ1-1	.	.	CASRAGSGSHTEAFF	TGTGCCAGCAGGGCCGGGAGCGGGAGTCACACTGAAGCTTTCTTT
TRBV19	TRBJ2-7	TRBD1	.	CASSNTGVNYEQYF	TGTGCCAGTAGTAATACAGGGGTTAACTACGAGCAGTACTTC
TRBV6-6	TRBJ1-4	TRBD1	few	CASSQGTATNEKLFF	TGTGCCAGCAGCCAGGGGACAGCAACTAATGAAAAACTGTTTTTT
TRBV9	TRBJ1-6	TRBD1	.	CASSAGQGDNSPLHF	TGTGCCAGCAGCGCGGGACAGGGGGATAATTCACCCCTCCACTTT
TRBV11-2	TRBJ2-5	.	.	CASSVNQETQYF	TGTGCCAGCAGCGTTAACCAAGAGACCCAGTACTTC
TRBV7-9	TRBJ1-1	.	.	CASSLSGQNTEAFF	TGTGCCAGCAGCTTATCAGGCCAGAACACTGAAGCTTTCTTT
TRBV2	TRBJ1-5	.	.	CASSFGNNQPQHF	TGTGCCAGCAGTTTCGGGAACAATCAGCCCCAGCATTTT
TRBV5-6	TRBJ2-7	TRBD1	.	CASSPDRGEGPAVFYEQYF	TGTGCCAGCAGCCCGGACAGGGGTGAAGGTCCAGCGGTGTTCTACGAGCAGTACTTC
TRBV2	TRBJ2-5	TRBD1	.	CASSVVRADRGETQYF	TGTGCCAGCAGTGTGGTGAGGGCGGACAGGGGAGAGACCCAGTACTTC
TRBV25-1	TRBJ1-1	.	.	CASSEGTRGVGEAFF	TGTGCCAGCAGTGAGGGGACCAGGGGAGTGGGAGAAGCTTTCTTT
TRBV4-3	TRBJ1-1	TRBD1	.	CASSPADRGLNTEAFF	TGCGCCAGCAGCCCCGCGGACAGGGGCCTGAACACTGAAGCTTTCTTT
TRBV29-1	TRBJ2-6	.	.	CSVVWQEAISGANVLTF	TGCAGCGTTGTCTGGCAGGAGGCTATCTCTGGGGCCAACGTCCTGACTTTC
TRBV28	TRBJ1-5	.	once	CASSLSELNQPQHF	TGTGCCAGCAGTTTGTCCGAACTCAATCAGCCCCAGCATTTT
TRBV7-9	TRBJ1-1	.	.	CASSLGGDTEAFF	TGTGCCAGCAGCTTAGGGGGGGACACTGAAGCTTTCTTT